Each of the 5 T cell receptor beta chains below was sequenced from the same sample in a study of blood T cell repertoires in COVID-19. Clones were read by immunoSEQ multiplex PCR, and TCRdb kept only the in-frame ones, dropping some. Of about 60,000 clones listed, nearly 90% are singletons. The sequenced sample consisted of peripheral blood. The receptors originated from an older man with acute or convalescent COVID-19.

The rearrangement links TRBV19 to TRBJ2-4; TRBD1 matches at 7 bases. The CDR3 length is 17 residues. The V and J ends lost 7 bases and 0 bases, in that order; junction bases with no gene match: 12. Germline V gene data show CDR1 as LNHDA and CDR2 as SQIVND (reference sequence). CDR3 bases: TGTGCCAGTATTTGGGGACAGTTACTTATAGCCAAAAACATTCAGTACTTC. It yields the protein CASIWGQLLIAKNIQYF.

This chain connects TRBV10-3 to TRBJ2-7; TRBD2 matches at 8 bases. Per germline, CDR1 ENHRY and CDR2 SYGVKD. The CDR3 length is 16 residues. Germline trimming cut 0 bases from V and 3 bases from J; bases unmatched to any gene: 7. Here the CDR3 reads CAISESTSGDFYEQYF. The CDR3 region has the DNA TGTGCCATCAGTGAGTCAACTAGCGGAGATTTCTACGAGCAGTACTTC.

This CDR3 reads CASSIQGGSSYEQYF. The CDR3 DNA follows: TGTGCCAGCAGTATACAGGGGGGGTCCTCCTACGAGCAGTACTTC. The V and J genes are TRBV27 and TRBJ2-7; tentative D call: TRBD1 (8 bases). The CDR3 has 15 amino acids. V was cut by 5 bases and J by 0 bases, with 14 bases left in between. Germline loops: CDR1 MNHEY, CDR2 SMNVEV (reference sequence).

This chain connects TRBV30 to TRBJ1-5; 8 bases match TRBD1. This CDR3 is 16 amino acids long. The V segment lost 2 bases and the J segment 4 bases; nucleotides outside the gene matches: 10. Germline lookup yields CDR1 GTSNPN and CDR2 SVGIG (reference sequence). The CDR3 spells CAWSPGWTGINQPQHF. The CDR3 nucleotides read TGTGCCTGGAGTCCCGGCTGGACAGGGATAAATCAGCCCCAGCATTTT.

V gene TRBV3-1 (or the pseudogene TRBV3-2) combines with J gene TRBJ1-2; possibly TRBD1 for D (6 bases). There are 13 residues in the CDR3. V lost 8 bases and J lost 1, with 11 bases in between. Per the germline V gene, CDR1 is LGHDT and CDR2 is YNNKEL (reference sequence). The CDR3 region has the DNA TGTGCCAGCGTGGGGGCTTATAACTATGGCTACACCTTC. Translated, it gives CASVGAYNYGYTF.